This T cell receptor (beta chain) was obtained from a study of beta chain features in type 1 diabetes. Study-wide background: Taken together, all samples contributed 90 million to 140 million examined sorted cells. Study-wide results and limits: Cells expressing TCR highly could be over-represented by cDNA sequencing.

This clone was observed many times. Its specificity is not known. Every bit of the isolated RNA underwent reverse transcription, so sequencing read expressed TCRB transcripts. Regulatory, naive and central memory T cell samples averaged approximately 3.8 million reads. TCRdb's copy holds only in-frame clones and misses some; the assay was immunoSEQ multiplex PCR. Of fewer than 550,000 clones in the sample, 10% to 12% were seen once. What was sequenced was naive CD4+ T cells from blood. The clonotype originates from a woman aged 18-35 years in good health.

The CDR3 is CSVVSRGRAYGYTF. The CDR3 nucleotides are TGCAGCGTTGTAAGCAGGGGTCGGGCCTATGGCTACACCTTC. The J gene is TRBJ1-2, the V gene TRBV29-1, with D perhaps matching TRBD1 (6 bases). There are 14 residues in the CDR3. The V gene lost 4 bases and the J gene lost 4 bases, with 16 bases spanning the gap. Per germline, CDR1 SQVTM and CDR2 ANQGSEA.